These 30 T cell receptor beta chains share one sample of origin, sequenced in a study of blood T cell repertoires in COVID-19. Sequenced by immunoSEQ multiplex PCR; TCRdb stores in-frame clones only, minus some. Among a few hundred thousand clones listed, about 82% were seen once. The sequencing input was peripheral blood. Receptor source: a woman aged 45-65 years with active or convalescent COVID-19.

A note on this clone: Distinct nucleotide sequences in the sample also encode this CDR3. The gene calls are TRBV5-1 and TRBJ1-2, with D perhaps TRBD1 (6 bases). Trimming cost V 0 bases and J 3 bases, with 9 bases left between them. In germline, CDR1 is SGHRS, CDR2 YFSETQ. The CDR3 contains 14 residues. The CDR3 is CASSLGAGDYGYTF. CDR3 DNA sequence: TGCGCCAGCAGCTTGGGAGCAGGGGACTATGGCTACACCTTC.

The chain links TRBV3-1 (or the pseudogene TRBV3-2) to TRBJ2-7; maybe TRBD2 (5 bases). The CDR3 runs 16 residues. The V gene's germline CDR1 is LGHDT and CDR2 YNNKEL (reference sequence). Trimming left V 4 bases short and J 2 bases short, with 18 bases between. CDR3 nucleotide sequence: TGTGCCAGCAGCCGCTACTCTCGGACTCGGACCTACGAGCAGTACTTC. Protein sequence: CASSRYSRTRTYEQYF.

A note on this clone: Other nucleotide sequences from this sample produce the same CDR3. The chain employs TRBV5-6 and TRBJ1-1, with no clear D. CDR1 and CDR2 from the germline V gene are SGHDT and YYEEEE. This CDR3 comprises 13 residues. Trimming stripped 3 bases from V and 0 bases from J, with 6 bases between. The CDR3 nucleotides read TGTGCCAGCAGCTCCACGGTGAACACTGAAGCTTTCTTT. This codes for CASSSTVNTEAFF.

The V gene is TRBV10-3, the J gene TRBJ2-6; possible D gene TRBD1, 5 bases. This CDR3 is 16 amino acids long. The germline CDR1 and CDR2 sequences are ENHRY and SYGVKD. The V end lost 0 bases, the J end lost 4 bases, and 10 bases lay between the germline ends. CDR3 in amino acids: CAISESRGAGANVLTF. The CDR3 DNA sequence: TGTGCCATCAGTGAGTCGCGTGGGGCAGGGGCCAACGTCCTGACTTTC.

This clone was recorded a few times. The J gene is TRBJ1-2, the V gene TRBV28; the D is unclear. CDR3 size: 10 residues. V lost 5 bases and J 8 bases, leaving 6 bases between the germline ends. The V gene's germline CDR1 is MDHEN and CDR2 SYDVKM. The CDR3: CASSQRGYTF. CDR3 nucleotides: TGTGCCAGCAGTCAGAGGGGCTACACCTTC.

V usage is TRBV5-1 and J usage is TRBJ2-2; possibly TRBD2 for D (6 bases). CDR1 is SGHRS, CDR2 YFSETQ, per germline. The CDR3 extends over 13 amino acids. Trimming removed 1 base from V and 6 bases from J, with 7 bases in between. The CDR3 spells CASSLTSPGELFF. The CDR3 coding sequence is TGCGCCAGCAGCTTGACTAGCCCCGGGGAGCTGTTTTTT.

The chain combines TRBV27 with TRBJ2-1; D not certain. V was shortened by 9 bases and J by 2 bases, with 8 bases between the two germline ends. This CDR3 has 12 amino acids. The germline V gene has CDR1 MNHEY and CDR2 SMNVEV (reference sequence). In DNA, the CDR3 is TGTGCCAGTTGGGCAGCCTACAATGAGCAGTTCTTC. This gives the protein CASWAAYNEQFF.

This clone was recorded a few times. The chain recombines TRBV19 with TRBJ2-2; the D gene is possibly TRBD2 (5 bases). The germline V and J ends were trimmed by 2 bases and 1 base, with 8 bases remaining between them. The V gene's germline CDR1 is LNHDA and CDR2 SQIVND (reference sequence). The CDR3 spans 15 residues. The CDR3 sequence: CASSIFRGNTGELFF. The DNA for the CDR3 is TGTGCCAGTAGTATATTCCGGGGGAACACCGGGGAGCTGTTTTTT.

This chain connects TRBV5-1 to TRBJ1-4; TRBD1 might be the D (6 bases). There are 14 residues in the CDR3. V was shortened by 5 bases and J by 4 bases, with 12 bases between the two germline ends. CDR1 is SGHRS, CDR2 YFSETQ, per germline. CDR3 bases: TGCGCCAGCAGACGCGGACAGAATAATGAAAAACTGTTTTTT. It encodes CASRRGQNNEKLFF.

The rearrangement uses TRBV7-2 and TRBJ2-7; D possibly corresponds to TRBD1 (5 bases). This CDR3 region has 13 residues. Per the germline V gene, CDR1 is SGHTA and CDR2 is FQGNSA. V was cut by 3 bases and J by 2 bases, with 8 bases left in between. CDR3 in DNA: TGTGCCAGCAGCTTGACAGAGACCTACGAGCAGTACTTC. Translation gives CASSLTETYEQYF.

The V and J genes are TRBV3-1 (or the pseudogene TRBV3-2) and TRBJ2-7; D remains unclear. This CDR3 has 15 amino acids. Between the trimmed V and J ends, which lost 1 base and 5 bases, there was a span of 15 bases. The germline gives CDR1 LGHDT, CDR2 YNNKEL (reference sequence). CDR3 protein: CASSQVALEANEQYF. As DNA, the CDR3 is TGTGCCAGCAGCCAAGTGGCTCTAGAGGCTAACGAGCAGTACTTC.

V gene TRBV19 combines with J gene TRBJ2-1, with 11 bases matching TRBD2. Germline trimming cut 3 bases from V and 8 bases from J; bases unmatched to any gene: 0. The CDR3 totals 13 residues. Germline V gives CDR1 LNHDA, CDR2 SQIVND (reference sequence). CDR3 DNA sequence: TGTGCCAGTAGTATGGGACTAGCGGATGAGCAGTTCTTC. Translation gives CASSMGLADEQFF.

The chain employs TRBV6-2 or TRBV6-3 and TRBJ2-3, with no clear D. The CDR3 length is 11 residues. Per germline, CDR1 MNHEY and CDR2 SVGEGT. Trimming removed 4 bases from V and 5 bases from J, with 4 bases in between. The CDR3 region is CASSFKDTQYF. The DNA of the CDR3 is TGTGCCAGCAGTTTTAAAGATACGCAGTATTTT.

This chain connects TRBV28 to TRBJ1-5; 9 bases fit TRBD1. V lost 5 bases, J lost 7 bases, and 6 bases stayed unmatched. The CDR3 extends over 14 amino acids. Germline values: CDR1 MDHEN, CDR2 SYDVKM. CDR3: CASSPNRGRQPQHF. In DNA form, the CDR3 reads TGTGCCAGCAGTCCTAACAGGGGGCGGCAGCCCCAGCATTTT.

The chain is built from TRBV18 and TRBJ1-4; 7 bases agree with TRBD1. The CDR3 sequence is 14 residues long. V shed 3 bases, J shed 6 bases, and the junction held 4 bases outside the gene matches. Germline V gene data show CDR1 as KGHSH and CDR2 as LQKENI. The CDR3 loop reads CASSPSQGDEKLFF. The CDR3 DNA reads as TGTGCCAGCTCACCTAGCCAGGGGGATGAAAAACTGTTTTTT.

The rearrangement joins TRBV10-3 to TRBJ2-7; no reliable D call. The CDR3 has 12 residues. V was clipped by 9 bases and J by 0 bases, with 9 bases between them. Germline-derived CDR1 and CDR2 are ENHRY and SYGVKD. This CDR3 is CAISSSSYEQYF. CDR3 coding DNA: TGTGCCATTAGTAGCTCCTCCTACGAGCAGTACTTC.

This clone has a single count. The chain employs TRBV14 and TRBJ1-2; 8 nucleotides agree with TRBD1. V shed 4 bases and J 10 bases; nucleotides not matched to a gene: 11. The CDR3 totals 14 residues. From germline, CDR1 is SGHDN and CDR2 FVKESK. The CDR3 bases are TGTGCCAGCAGCCTTTCCTCGACAGGGGAAGCCTACACCTTC. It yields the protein CASSLSSTGEAYTF.

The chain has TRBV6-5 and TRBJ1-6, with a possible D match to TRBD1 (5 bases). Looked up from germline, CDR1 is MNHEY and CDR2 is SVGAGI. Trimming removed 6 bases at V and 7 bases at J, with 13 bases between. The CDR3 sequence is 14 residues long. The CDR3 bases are TGTGCCAGCAGGGCGGGGGGATCGAATTCACCCCTCCACTTT. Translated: CASRAGGSNSPLHF.

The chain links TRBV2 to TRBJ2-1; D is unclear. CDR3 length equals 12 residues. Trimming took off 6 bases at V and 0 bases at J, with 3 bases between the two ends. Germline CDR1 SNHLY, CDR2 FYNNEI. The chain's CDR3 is CASRRSYNEQFF. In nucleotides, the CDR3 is TGTGCCAGCAGGCGCTCCTACAATGAGCAGTTCTTC.

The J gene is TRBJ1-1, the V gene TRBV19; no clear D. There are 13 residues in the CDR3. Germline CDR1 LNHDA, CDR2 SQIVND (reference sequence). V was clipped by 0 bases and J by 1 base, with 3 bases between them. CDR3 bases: TGTGCCAGTAGTATAGAGGCGAACACTGAAGCTTTCTTT. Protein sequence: CASSIEANTEAFF.

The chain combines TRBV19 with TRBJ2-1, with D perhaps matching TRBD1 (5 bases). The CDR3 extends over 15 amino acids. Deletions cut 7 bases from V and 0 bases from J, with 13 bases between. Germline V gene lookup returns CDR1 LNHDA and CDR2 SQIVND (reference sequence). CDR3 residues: CASKMGPYSYNEQFF. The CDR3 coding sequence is TGTGCCAGTAAAATGGGGCCCTACTCCTACAATGAGCAGTTCTTC.

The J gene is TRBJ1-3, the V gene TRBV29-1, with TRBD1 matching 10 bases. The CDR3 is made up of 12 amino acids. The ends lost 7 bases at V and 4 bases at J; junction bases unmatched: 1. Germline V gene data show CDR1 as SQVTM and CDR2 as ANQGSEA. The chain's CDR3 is CSATGGGNTIYF. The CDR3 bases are TGCAGCGCGACAGGGGGCGGAAACACCATATATTTT.

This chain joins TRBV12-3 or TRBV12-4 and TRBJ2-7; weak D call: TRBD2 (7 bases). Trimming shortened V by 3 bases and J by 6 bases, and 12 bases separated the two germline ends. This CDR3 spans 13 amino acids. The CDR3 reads CASSFAGAGEQYF. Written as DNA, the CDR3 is TGTGCCAGCAGTTTCGCGGGGGCCGGCGAGCAGTACTTC.

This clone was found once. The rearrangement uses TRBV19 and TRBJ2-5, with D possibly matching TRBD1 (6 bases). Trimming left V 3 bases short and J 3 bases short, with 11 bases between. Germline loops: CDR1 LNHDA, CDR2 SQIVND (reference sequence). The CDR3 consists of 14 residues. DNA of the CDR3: TGTGCCAGTAGTATCAGGGGTCGGGAAGAGACCCAGTACTTC. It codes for CASSIRGREETQYF.

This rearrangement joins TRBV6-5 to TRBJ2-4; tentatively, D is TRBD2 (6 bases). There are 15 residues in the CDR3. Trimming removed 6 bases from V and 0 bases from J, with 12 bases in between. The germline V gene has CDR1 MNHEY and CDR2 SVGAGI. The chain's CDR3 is CASRVTRGAKNIQYF. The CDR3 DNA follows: TGTGCCAGCAGAGTCACGCGGGGAGCCAAAAACATTCAGTACTTC.

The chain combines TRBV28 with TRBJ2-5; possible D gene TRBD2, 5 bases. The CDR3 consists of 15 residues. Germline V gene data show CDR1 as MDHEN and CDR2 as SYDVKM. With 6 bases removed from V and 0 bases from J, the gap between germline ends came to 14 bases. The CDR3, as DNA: TGTGCCAGCAGCAAATACTCGGACTACCAAGAGACCCAGTACTTC. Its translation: CASSKYSDYQETQYF.

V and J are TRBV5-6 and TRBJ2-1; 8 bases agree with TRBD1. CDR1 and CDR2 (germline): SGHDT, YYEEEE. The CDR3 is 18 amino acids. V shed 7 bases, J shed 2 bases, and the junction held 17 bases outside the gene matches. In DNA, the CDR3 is TGTGCCAGCTTCCTGGGACAGGATGCGACGGGCGCCTACAATGAGCAGTTCTTC. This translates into CASFLGQDATGAYNEQFF.

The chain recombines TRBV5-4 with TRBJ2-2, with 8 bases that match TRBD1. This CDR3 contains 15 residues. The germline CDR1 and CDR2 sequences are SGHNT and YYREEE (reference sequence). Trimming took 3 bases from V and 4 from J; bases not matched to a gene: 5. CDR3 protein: CASSSDRATTGELFF. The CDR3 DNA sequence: TGTGCCAGCAGCTCGGACAGGGCGACCACCGGGGAGCTGTTTTTT.

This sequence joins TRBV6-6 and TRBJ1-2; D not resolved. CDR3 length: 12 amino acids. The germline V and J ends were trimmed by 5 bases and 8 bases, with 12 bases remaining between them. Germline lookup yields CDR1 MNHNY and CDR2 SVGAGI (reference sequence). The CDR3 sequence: CASSPGLEGYTF. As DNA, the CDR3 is TGTGCCAGCAGTCCAGGACTGGAGGGCTACACCTTC.

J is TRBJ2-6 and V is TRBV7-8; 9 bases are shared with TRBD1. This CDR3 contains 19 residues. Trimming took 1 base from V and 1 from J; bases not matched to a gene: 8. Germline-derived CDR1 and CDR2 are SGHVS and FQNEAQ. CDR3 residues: CASSLGSGTGFSGANVLTF. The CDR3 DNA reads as TGTGCCAGCAGCTTAGGAAGTGGGACAGGGTTTTCTGGGGCCAACGTCCTGACTTTC.